Below are 16 T cell receptor beta chains sequenced from a single sample in a study of monozygotic twins with inflammatory bowel disease. TCRdb reprocessed the 5' RACE reads and keeps a single row for each CDR3 protein, giving no DNA. The sample's table shows some 190,000 distinct CDR3 sequences. The material sequenced was blood. The receptors stem from a human donor with ulcerative colitis or Crohn's disease, or a healthy co-twin of an affected twin (not recorded which).

The genes are TRBV5-1 and TRBJ2-5; the D gene TCRdb calls, TRBD2, cannot be checked with no DNA. Germline CDR1 SGHRS, CDR2 YFSETQ. This CDR3 comprises 15 residues. CDR3 amino acids: CASNKRVAEGGAQYF.

This rearrangement joins TRBV6-1 to TRBJ1-5; absent DNA, TCRdb's TRBD1 call cannot be checked. The germline gives CDR1 MNHNS, CDR2 SASEGT. There are 14 residues in the CDR3. CDR3 loop: CASSPDREGQPQHF.

The V and J genes are TRBV5-6 and TRBJ2-7; checking the TCRdb D call of TRBD2 is not possible without DNA. The length of the CDR3 is 16 residues. From germline, CDR1 is SGHDT and CDR2 YYEEEE. This CDR3 is CASSAGPSGGANEQYF.

V is TRBV20-1 and J is TRBJ2-5; TCRdb gives TRBD2 as the D gene, but with no DNA this cannot be confirmed. CDR1 is DFQATT, CDR2 SNEGSKA, per germline (reference sequence). This CDR3 has 12 residues. The CDR3 protein is CSGGGRWETQYF.

This chain connects TRBV29-1 to TRBJ2-5; lacking DNA, the TRBD2 call made by TCRdb goes unchecked. The germline V gene has CDR1 SQVTM and CDR2 ANQGSEA. This CDR3 contains 12 residues. CDR3: CSVEFGGETQYF.

The V call is TRBV13, the J call TRBJ1-2. Germline V gene lookup returns CDR1 PRHDT and CDR2 FYEKMQ (reference sequence). This CDR3 is 13 amino acids long. CDR3 loop: CASSLRGDYGYTF.

The chain uses TRBV5-1 and TRBJ1-1; TCRdb reports TRBD1, a call that lacks DNA to check it against. The CDR3 has 14 amino acids. Germline V CDR1 and CDR2: SGHRS, YFSETQ. The CDR3 region is CASSLGQGASEAFF.

CDR3 loop: CASSVGSNSPLHF. The chain is built from TRBV9 and TRBJ1-6. Germline V gives CDR1 SGDLS, CDR2 YYNGEE. This CDR3 spans 13 amino acids.

The chain recombines TRBV20-1 with TRBJ2-4; TCRdb calls TRBD1, which cannot be checked without DNA. Germline lookup yields CDR1 DFQATT and CDR2 SNEGSKA (reference sequence). The CDR3 has 15 amino acids. The CDR3 here is CSARVLGGAGNIQYF.

This rearrangement joins TRBV28 to TRBJ2-7; TCRdb's D gene call, TRBD2, goes unchecked for lack of DNA. CDR1 is MDHEN, CDR2 SYDVKM, per germline. The CDR3 is made up of 13 amino acids. CDR3 in amino acids: CASSSSAPYEQYF.

The chain links TRBV28 to TRBJ2-7; TCRdb proposes TRBD1, but this gene call is untestable without DNA. CDR1 MDHEN and CDR2 SYDVKM come from the germline V gene. This CDR3 is 11 amino acids long. CDR3 in amino acids: CASSRRDRVYF. The variable domain in full, completed from reference TRBV28 and TRBJ2-7, reads DVKVTQSSRYLVKRTGEKVFLECVQDMDHENMFWYRQDPGLGLRLIYFSYDVKMKEKGDIPEGYSVSREKKERFSLILESASTNQTSMYLCASSRRDRVYFGPGTRLTVT.

The chain links TRBV20-1 to TRBJ1-2; the TCRdb call, TRBD1, lacks DNA for checking. This CDR3 comprises 13 residues. The germline V gene encodes CDR1 DFQATT and CDR2 SNEGSKA (reference sequence). CDR3 loop: CSATGIANYGYTF.

The J gene is TRBJ1-2, the V gene TRBV12-3 or TRBV12-4; with no DNA, the TCRdb D assignment of TRBD1 cannot be verified. The CDR3 totals 13 residues. The CDR3 region is CASRPGFYYGYTF.

The V and J genes are TRBV29-1 and TRBJ1-1; TCRdb picks TRBD1, but there is no DNA to check that call. CDR3 length: 12 amino acids. The germline CDR1 and CDR2 sequences are SQVTM and ANQGSEA. CDR3 sequence reads: CSVGTGLIEAFF.

V usage is TRBV30 and J usage is TRBJ1-4; absent DNA, TCRdb's TRBD1 call cannot be checked. This CDR3 contains 14 residues. CDR1 is GTSNPN, CDR2 SVGIG, per germline (reference sequence). The CDR3: CAWSAGTANEKLFF.

This chain joins TRBV12-3 or TRBV12-4 and TRBJ2-1; TCRdb indicates TRBD2, and absent DNA this call remains unverified. CDR3 length: 12 amino acids. The CDR3 protein is CASSSPGLEQFF.